Given below is one T cell receptor (beta chain) in context. This sample was taken from a study of monozygotic twins with inflammatory bowel disease. Eight reactions per sample, run separately, yielded cDNA. Incorporation of UMIs carrying a 6-nucleotide sample barcode was performed by template switching. TCRdb reprocessed the 5' RACE reads, keeping one entry per CDR3 protein, no DNA. In all, the sample yields approximately 420,000 distinct CDR3 sequences. Germline CDR1 SGHRS, CDR2 YFSETQ. The CDR3 sequence is 14 residues long. This TCR derives from a human donor with ulcerative colitis or Crohn's disease, or a healthy co-twin of an affected twin (not recorded which). Sequences were obtained from blood. V is TRBV5-1 and J is TRBJ2-7; the D call of TRBD1 rests on TCRdb alone, since no DNA is present to check it. The CDR3 here is CASTTGPGSYEQYF.